This T cell receptor (beta chain) was recorded in a study of T cells in Graves' hyperthyroidism and ophthalmopathy (dated by TCRdb to about 2019). Regarding the study in general: Peripheral blood samples were taken at the time of initial diagnosis, prior to any treatment. A discovery cohort of around 100 patients, about 44 with Graves' ophthalmopathy and 55 to 60 with stable Graves' hyperthyroidism, was used to find distinguishing TCR V-J signatures. Once sampling was done, hyperthyroidism patients were given methimazole at a starting dose of 30 mg daily, whereas ophthalmopathy patients were given high-dose intravenous methylprednisolone. In addition, the study compared T-cell repertoires in thyroid tissue and in blood from roughly 6 Graves' hyperthyroidism patients. Prospective prediction of ophthalmopathy was tested in an independent validation cohort consisting of about 19 hyperthyroidism patients and some 17 patients who later progressed to ophthalmopathy. TCR Vbeta CDR3 sequencing of 135 peripheral blood samples (43 ophthalmopathy, about 74 hyperthyroidism and roughly 17 progressor patients) is reported in the paper. For training and testing, the 100 or so patients in the discovery cohort were randomly divided in a 7:3 ratio.

Broad study findings and their caveats: No statistical method was used to fix the sample size in advance, and group allocation was not hidden from the investigators. Ophthalmopathy was separated from stable hyperthyroidism by a 13 V-J signature model, with approximately 89% sensitivity and roughly 81% specificity obtained in cross-validation and 80%/75% obtained in testing. Most expanded thyroid clonotypes (frequency above 0.001) were also detected in blood, a finding suggesting that blood repertoires may reflect thyroid immune responses. In validation, the model predicted progression to ophthalmopathy with roughly 70% sensitivity and approximately 78% specificity, a median of 6.5 months before onset.

Clipping removes 3 bases from V and 0 bases from J, with 10 as the unmatched junction base count. Sequences SGHVS (CDR1) and FQNEAQ (CDR2) are obtained from the germline V gene. Reading from cysteine to phenylalanine, the CDR3 counts 19 amino acids. Only the CDR3 DNA stays, 57 bases, in frame from base 1. Details on this clonotype: The target of this receptor is not known. Qualities for individual bases were not recorded, and no much larger clone is one base off.

The TCR beta CDR3 regions were amplified from RNA transcripts. The TCR CDR3 was subjected to a first round of RT-PCR using the HTBI primer set and the Qiagen OneStep RT-PCR kit. The libraries were constructed in a second round of multiplex PCR and then size-selected and purified. Paired-end sequencing of the libraries was performed with 100 bp reads on an Illumina HiSeq2000. From the authors' description of their analysis: SOAPnuke was used to process the raw data, with reads discarded if the reads contained adapters or uncalled bases, had a mean Phred below 15, or lacked an exact constant-primer or identifier match. COPE v1.2.5 was used to merge high-quality paired reads, and clonotypes were defined as unique nucleotide sequences. MiTCR v1.1 was used to align clonotypes to the IMGT TRBV, TRBD and TRBJ reference segments. The analysis included only V-J combinations with a frequency above 0.0001, which together covered about 99% of the repertoires. A TCS score was defined as the ratio between F50 (clonal expansion) and ExV (chaos), using BLOSUM62-based TCRdist between CDR3 peptides within each V-J. Welch's t-statistics and random forest reduced roughly 530 V-J features to around 14, which were used in a naive Bayes classifier (R e1071). Using fastp at Q25 and MiXCR, TCRdb reprocessed the public reads and kept productive beta chains. Entries are consolidated by CDR3 protein sequence, retaining the most common genes and DNA. The V and J calls, along with clone size, are taken from TCRdb and not from the paper's own processing. The sample contains hundreds of thousands of distinct CDR3 sequences, roughly 14% of them found a single time. The ten biggest clones cover roughly 13% of the sample.

Ophthalmopathy patients had moderately to severely active disease, Clinical Activity Score of at least 3, NOSPECS grade of at least 4, and duration under 3 months. The study excluded patients with uncontrolled infections, other autoimmune diseases, pregnancy or lactation. Diagnoses relied on clinical symptoms, serum thyroxine and TRAb, thyroid ultrasound and orbital computed tomography. PBMCs were isolated from 8 to 10 ml of fresh peripheral blood by Ficoll-Paque density gradient centrifugation. Trizol reagent was used to extract total RNA, and RNA quality was then checked on an Agilent 2100 Bioanalyzer.

The receptor was isolated from a man younger than 30 with Graves' ophthalmopathy. The sequenced sample consisted of blood. The V and J segments used are TRBV7-8 and TRBJ2-3, with 12 junctional bases fitting TRBD2. The encoded CDR3 is CASSFLAGGGLPSTDTQYF. The DNA reads TGTGCCAGCAGCTTTCTAGCGGGGGGGGGTCTCCCTAGCACAGATACGCAGTATTTT.